Below, 18 T cell receptor beta chains from the same sample are listed, as sequenced in a study of shared clonotypes between healthy human individuals. Some clones are missing from TCRdb's copy, which holds only in-frame ones; the method was immunoSEQ multiplex PCR. The data show 1.4 million to 1.5 million clones, with roughly 96% seen just once and approximately 1.2% held by the top ten. Material: naive CD4+ T cells sorted from blood. Subset meaning: CD45RA+ positively selected. These receptors were collected from a man aged 25 to 40 in good health.

The rearrangement links TRBV28 to TRBJ2-5, with a possible D match to TRBD1 (5 bases). Germline CDR1 is MDHEN and CDR2 is SYDVKM. This CDR3 comprises 15 residues. V was clipped by 2 bases and J by 2 bases, with 12 bases between them. Here the CDR3 DNA reads TGTGCCAGCAGTTTAGGGGCAAGTGGACAAGAGACCCAGTACTTC. It is translated as CASSLGASGQETQYF. Combining the CDR3 with reference TRBV28 and TRBJ2-5 gives the whole variable domain DVKVTQSSRYLVKRTGEKVFLECVQDMDHENMFWYRQDPGLGLRLIYFSYDVKMKEKGDIPEGYSVSREKKERFSLILESASTNQTSMYLCASSLGASGQETQYFGPGTRLLVL.

CDR3 DNA sequence: TGTGCCAGCAACACTGCTGGACTAGCGCAAGAGACCCAGTACTTC. Its protein is CASNTAGLAQETQYF. The rearrangement joins TRBV28 to TRBJ2-5, with 9 positions matching TRBD2. The CDR3 sequence is 15 residues long. The germline V gene has CDR1 MDHEN and CDR2 SYDVKM. V shed 7 bases, J shed 2 bases, and the junction held 8 bases outside the gene matches.

This chain joins TRBV25-1 and TRBJ2-5; D remains ambiguous. Trimming stripped 11 bases from V and 0 bases from J, with 13 bases between. This CDR3 contains 13 residues. Germline V gene sequence: CDR1 MGHDK, CDR2 SYGVNS. CDR3: CAAVGLYQETQYF. The DNA of the CDR3 is TGTGCCGCGGTGGGCTTGTACCAAGAGACCCAGTACTTC.

The chain is built from TRBV7-6 and TRBJ2-5; 7 bases are a match to TRBD2. The CDR3 runs 12 residues. The junction had 3 bases not matched to a gene; V was cut back by 7 bases and J by 4 bases. The germline CDR1 and CDR2 sequences are SGHVS and FNYEAQ. The CDR3 reads CASTGGGETQYF. CDR3 DNA: TGTGCCAGCACGGGGGGAGGAGAGACCCAGTACTTC.

The CDR3 bases are TGTGCCATCAGCGACCCCCGCGGGGGGATGGCCGGGGAGCTGTTTTTT. This codes for CAISDPRGGMAGELFF. The chain carries TRBV10-3 and TRBJ2-2; 8 nucleotides line up with TRBD2. Germline V gene lookup returns CDR1 ENHRY and CDR2 SYGVKD. This CDR3 has 16 amino acids. V gave up 6 bases and J gave up 6 bases; unmatched junction bases: 12.

V and J are TRBV7-2 and TRBJ2-7, with 9 bases aligning to TRBD1. CDR1 and CDR2 from the germline V gene are SGHTA and FQGNSA. V shed 5 bases, J shed 6 bases, and the junction held 8 bases outside the gene matches. The CDR3 is 14 amino acids. This CDR3 is CASSRTGDSSEQYF. Here the CDR3 DNA reads TGTGCCAGCAGCCGGACAGGGGACAGCTCCGAGCAGTACTTC.

V usage is TRBV20-1 and J usage is TRBJ1-5, with D uncertain. Germline loops: CDR1 DFQATT, CDR2 SNEGSKA (reference sequence). Trimming pared 4 bases from V and 4 bases from J, leaving 5 bases between. This CDR3 is 11 amino acids long. CDR3 nucleotides: TGCAGTGCTATTTCGAATCAGCCCCAGCATTTT. The encoded protein is CSAISNQPQHF.

The gene calls are TRBV28 and TRBJ2-7; 8 bases map to TRBD2. V lost 5 bases to trimming and J lost 2 bases; unmatched junction nucleotides: 8. The CDR3 runs 15 residues. In germline, CDR1 is MDHEN, CDR2 SYDVKM. The CDR3 spells CASSPPSGSTYEQYF. CDR3 nucleotide sequence: TGTGCCAGCAGTCCCCCTAGCGGGTCAACCTACGAGCAGTACTTC.

The rearrangement uses TRBV11-2 and TRBJ2-3; D remains ambiguous. This CDR3 has 17 amino acids. Germline CDR1 is SGHAT and CDR2 is FQNNGV. Trimming left V 3 bases short and J 0 bases short, with 16 bases between. The DNA of the CDR3 is TGTGCCAGCAGCTTTTTAATGGCAGTCGCTAGCACAGATACGCAGTATTTT. As protein: CASSFLMAVASTDTQYF.

The J gene is TRBJ2-7, the V gene TRBV6-4, with TRBD1 matching over 12 bases. The V gene's germline CDR1 is MRHNA and CDR2 SNTAGT. V trimming: 6 bases; J trimming: 6 bases; junction bases outside the gene matches: 3. This CDR3 contains 13 residues. The CDR3, as DNA: TGTGCCAGCAGCCGGGACAGGGGGCGCGAGCAGTACTTC. The encoded protein is CASSRDRGREQYF.

The chain links TRBV6-6 to TRBJ2-7, with D tentatively TRBD1 or TRBD2 (6 bases each). CDR1 MNHNY and CDR2 SVGAGI come from the germline V gene (reference sequence). CDR3 length: 15 residues. Trimming removed 3 bases at V and 2 bases at J, with 14 bases between. CDR3 region: CASSYKGEATYEQYF. The CDR3 DNA is TGTGCCAGCAGTTATAAGGGGGAGGCCACCTACGAGCAGTACTTC.

The V gene is TRBV11-2, the J gene TRBJ2-7; 7 bases fit TRBD2. The CDR3 has 14 residues. V shed 2 bases and J 0 bases; nucleotides not matched to a gene: 1. The germline gives CDR1 SGHAT, CDR2 FQNNGV. CDR3 DNA sequence: TGTGCCAGCAGCTTAAGGGACTACTCCTACGAGCAGTACTTC. It is translated as CASSLRDYSYEQYF.

The rearrangement uses TRBV4-2 and TRBJ2-7, with TRBD2 matching 9 bases. V dropped 1 base and J dropped 7; count of bases not matched to a gene: 8. This CDR3 has 15 residues. Germline V gives CDR1 LGHNA, CDR2 YNFKEQ. The CDR3 region is CASSQGVAGALEQYF. The DNA for the CDR3 is TGTGCCAGCAGCCAAGGCGTAGCGGGAGCCCTGGAGCAGTACTTC.

This chain uses TRBV9 with TRBJ2-3, with 7 bases aligning to TRBD2. V gave up 0 bases and J gave up 4 bases; unmatched junction bases: 5. This CDR3 comprises 15 residues. The germline V gene has CDR1 SGDLS and CDR2 YYNGEE. The CDR3 DNA follows: TGTGCCAGCAGCGTAGGGGGCGGGAGCTCAGATACGCAGTATTTT. It translates to CASSVGGGSSDTQYF.

This clone occurred a few times. CDR3 amino acids: CASRAGLADKYEQYF. CDR3 sequence (DNA): TGTGCCAGCAGGGCTGGACTAGCGGATAAATACGAGCAGTACTTC. The chain couples TRBV28 to TRBJ2-7, with 10 bases lining up with TRBD2. CDR3 length: 15 amino acids. V trimming: 6 bases; J trimming: 4 bases; junction bases outside the gene matches: 9. The germline CDR1 and CDR2 sequences are MDHEN and SYDVKM.

Worth noting for this clone: The same CDR3 arises from other DNA sequences in this sample as well. The gene calls are TRBV7-9 and TRBJ1-5; D might be TRBD1 (5 bases). The ends were cut back, 4 bases at V and 5 bases at J, with 9 bases in the middle. The CDR3 length is 13 residues. Germline V gene sequence: CDR1 SEHNR, CDR2 FQNEAQ (reference sequence). CDR3 sequence reads: CASSSQGDQPQHF. The CDR3 DNA sequence: TGTGCCAGCAGCTCACAAGGGGATCAGCCCCAGCATTTT. Using reference TRBV7-9 and TRBJ1-5 for the parts outside the CDR3, the full variable domain is DTGVSQNPRHKITKRGQNVTFRCDPISEHNRLYWYRQTLGQGPEFLTYFQNEAQLEKSRLLSDRFSAERPKGSFSTLEIQRTEQGDSAMYLCASSSQGDQPQHFGDGTRLSIL.

This clone was seen just once. The J gene is TRBJ1-2, the V gene TRBV11-2; 10 bases line up with TRBD1. Germline trimming cut 1 base from V and 8 bases from J; bases unmatched to any gene: 13. CDR3 length equals 17 residues. Per the germline V gene, CDR1 is SGHAT and CDR2 is FQNNGV. CDR3 bases: TGTGCCAGCAGCTTAGGAGGCCCGCGACAGGGGGCGCGAGGCTACACCTTC. It specifies CASSLGGPRQGARGYTF.

Turning to this clone: This same CDR3 is encoded by further DNA sequences in the sample. The chain employs TRBV4-1 and TRBJ1-5; 7 bases fit TRBD1. Germline lookup yields CDR1 MGHRA and CDR2 YSYEKL. The CDR3 contains 16 residues. The junction had 6 bases not matched to a gene; V was cut back by 0 bases and J by 4 bases. CDR3 coding DNA: TGCGCCAGCAGCCAAGAAGGAGGGGGCGGAAATCAGCCCCAGCATTTT. This encodes CASSQEGGGGNQPQHF.